Below, one TCR beta chain is given with its context. The antigen is undetermined. This sample is part of a study of graft-versus-host responses after intestinal transplantation. Turning to the study itself: Multivisceral, liver-intestinal, or isolated intestinal transplants were given to recipients. Anti-thymocyte globulin induction was given to all recipients, followed by tacrolimus and steroids for 2 to 4 years. Broader study findings: Declines in HvG clones occurring early post-transplant were associated with peak circulating GvH clone levels. High graft-versus-host to host-versus-graft clonal ratios were found in allografts of patients who had graft-donor T cell macrochimerism.

Trimming took 8 bases from V and 3 from J, leaving 13 bases between them. The CDR3 consists of 13 residues. Germline V gene sequence: CDR1 LGHNA, CDR2 YNFKEQ. Generated by immunoSEQ multiplex PCR, the TCRdb table keeps only in-frame clones and is missing some. The sample has some 100,000 clones; 92% are singletons. The chain recombines TRBV4-2 with TRBJ1-1; D is ambiguous. This receptor was obtained from a human donor who was the organ donor for an intestinal transplant. The material was unstimulated CD8+ T cells sorted from spleen or lymph node cells, obtained before transplant. The CDR3 nucleotides are TGTGCCAGCGGCAGAAGTTTTCACACTGAAGCTTTCTTT. Its translation is CASGRSFHTEAFF.